Shown below are 27 T cell receptor beta chains from a single sample sequenced in a study of blood T cell repertoires in COVID-19. The repertoire was sequenced with immunoSEQ multiplex PCR; TCRdb's copy has only in-frame clones and lacks some. The data show roughly 400,000 clones, around 87% seen once. Sequencing was done on a sample of peripheral blood. These receptors originate from a woman aged 55 to 70 with COVID-19, enrolled during active disease.

Here the CDR3 DNA reads TGTGCCAGCAGCTTTCGTCGAGGGGCGGGAGTATATGGCTACACCTTC. Translation: CASSFRRGAGVYGYTF. The J gene is TRBJ1-2, the V gene TRBV7-9; D is perhaps TRBD1 (5 bases). Germline CDR1 reads SEHNR; CDR2 reads FQNEAQ (reference sequence). Trimming shortened V by 3 bases and J by 5 bases, and 19 bases separated the two germline ends. CDR3 length equals 16 residues.

V and J are TRBV5-1 and TRBJ2-1; D is perhaps TRBD2 (6 bases). Germline lookup yields CDR1 SGHRS and CDR2 YFSETQ. V lost 5 bases, J lost 1 base, and 13 bases lay in between. The CDR3 spans 15 residues. CDR3 region: CASRGWGESYNEQFF. The CDR3 DNA reads TGCGCCAGCAGAGGTTGGGGGGAATCCTACAATGAGCAGTTCTTC. The variable domain in full, with the rest retrieved from reference TRBV5-1 and TRBJ2-1, is KAGVTQTPRYLIKTRGQQVTLSCSPISGHRSVSWYQQTPGQGLQFLFEYFSETQRNKGNFPGRFSGRQFSNSRSEMNVSTLELGDSALYLCASRGWGESYNEQFFGPGTRLTVL.

The J gene is TRBJ2-7, the V gene TRBV19; D is uncertain. V was shortened by 5 bases and J by 7 bases, with 24 bases between the two germline ends. Germline V gives CDR1 LNHDA, CDR2 SQIVND (reference sequence). The CDR3 length is 16 residues. Here the CDR3 DNA reads TGTGCCAGTAGTTCCTCCCCCGGAGCTGCCACAAGGGAGCAGTACTTC. It is translated as CASSSSPGAATREQYF.

The gene calls are TRBV9 and TRBJ1-2; TRBD1 matches at 7 bases. In germline, CDR1 is SGDLS, CDR2 YYNGEE. This CDR3 is built from 15 residues. After removal of 2 bases from V and 3 bases from J, the junction contained 7 bases not matched to a gene. The CDR3 region has the DNA TGTGCCAGCAGCGTTTCCGGGACAGACCACTATGGCTACACCTTC. Its protein is CASSVSGTDHYGYTF.

This chain joins TRBV10-3 and TRBJ2-1; 10 bases align to TRBD1. The CDR3 contains 14 residues. J was trimmed by 5 bases and V by 7 bases; bases with no gene match: 5. Germline V gene sequence: CDR1 ENHRY, CDR2 SYGVKD. The CDR3 region is CAIKQGTGDNEQFF. The CDR3 nucleotides read TGTGCCATCAAGCAAGGGACAGGGGACAATGAGCAGTTCTTC.

This rearrangement joins TRBV12-3 or TRBV12-4 to TRBJ2-7, with 11 bases matching TRBD1. CDR3 length: 13 residues. After removal of 4 bases from V and 9 bases from J, the junction contained 5 bases not matched to a gene. The CDR3 DNA follows: TGTGCCAGCAGTTCGGGACAGGGGGGCGGGCAGTACTTC. Residues: CASSSGQGGGQYF.

CDR3 protein: CASSPRTGTTDTQYF. The DNA for the CDR3 is TGTGCCAGCAGCCCAAGAACAGGGACCACAGATACGCAGTATTTT. This sequence joins TRBV4-2 and TRBJ2-3; TRBD1 might be the D (6 bases). The germline V gene encodes CDR1 LGHNA and CDR2 YNFKEQ. The CDR3 is made up of 15 amino acids. Between the trimmed V and J ends, which lost 4 bases and 2 bases, there was a span of 13 bases.

This clone was seen just once. The rearrangement joins TRBV21-1 to TRBJ1-4; the table's D call of TRBD1 was not tested on the DNA. TRBV21-1 is listed as a pseudogene. The CDR3 spans 15 residues. In DNA, the CDR3 is TGTGCCAGCTCCGTAACGGACAGGGAGAATGAAAAACTGTTTTTT. This translates into CASSVTDRENEKLFF.

The CDR3 region has the DNA TGTGCCAGCAGTGAGGGACTAGCGGGGGTCACAGATACGCAGTATTTT. Residues: CASSEGLAGVTDTQYF. The rearrangement joins TRBV2 to TRBJ2-3, with TRBD2 matching 14 bases. V dropped 3 bases and J dropped 2; count of bases not matched to a gene: 1. Germline assignment: CDR1 SNHLY and CDR2 FYNNEI. The CDR3 is 16 residues long.

This clone was seen just once. V and J are TRBV7-3 and TRBJ2-1; TRBD2 aligns across 12 bases. The V gene end was trimmed by 5 bases and the J gene end by 6 bases; junction bases not matched to a gene: 5. The CDR3 is 15 residues long. Germline values: CDR1 SGHTA, CDR2 FQGTGA. The CDR3: CASSRTSGAFNEQFF. The CDR3 DNA reads TGTGCCAGCAGCAGGACTAGCGGGGCTTTCAATGAGCAGTTCTTC.

The chain couples TRBV2 to TRBJ2-7, with D perhaps matching TRBD1 (7 bases). Germline values: CDR1 SNHLY, CDR2 FYNNEI. Trimming stripped 10 bases from V and 3 bases from J, with 16 bases between. This CDR3 has 13 residues. Written as DNA, the CDR3 is TGTGCCACCTCGAGGCAGGGGGGCTACGAGCAGTACTTC. Translated: CATSRQGGYEQYF.

The V call is TRBV29-1, the J call TRBJ1-1; 8 bases match TRBD1. V lost 5 bases to trimming and J lost 1 base; unmatched junction nucleotides: 9. The CDR3 contains 15 residues. From germline, CDR1 is SQVTM and CDR2 ANQGSEA. CDR3 residues: CSVQGARSGNTEAFF. CDR3 bases: TGCAGCGTTCAGGGGGCCCGTTCGGGGAACACTGAAGCTTTCTTT. Based on the CDR3 plus reference TRBV29-1 and TRBJ1-1, the full variable domain is SAVISQKPSRDICQRGTSLTIQCQVDSQVTMMFWYRQQPGQSLTLIATANQGSEATYESGFVIDKFPISRPNLTFSTLTVSNMSPEDSSIYLCSVQGARSGNTEAFFGQGTRLTVV.

The chain joins TRBV6-5 to TRBJ2-2; D is undetermined. Trimming cost V 6 bases and J 6 bases, with 5 bases left between them. In germline, CDR1 is MNHEY, CDR2 SVGAGI. The CDR3 has 11 amino acids. The CDR3 spells CASSRAGELFF. The CDR3 bases are TGTGCCAGCAGCCGCGCCGGGGAGCTGTTTTTT.

J is TRBJ1-2 and V is TRBV6-5; TRBD1 matches 8 bases. Germline V gene data show CDR1 as MNHEY and CDR2 as SVGAGI. CDR3 length: 14 residues. V shed 6 bases and J 1 base; nucleotides not matched to a gene: 4. The CDR3 protein is CASRPGQGNYGYTF. Here the CDR3 DNA reads TGTGCCAGCAGGCCTGGACAGGGTAACTATGGCTACACCTTC.

CDR3 nucleotides: TGTGCCACCAGTGATTCTGGCGGGGGATCGTCAGATACGCAGTATTTT. Its protein product is CATSDSGGGSSDTQYF. The chain links TRBV24-1 to TRBJ2-3; 7 nucleotides line up with TRBD2. The CDR3 contains 16 residues. Germline loops: CDR1 KGHDR, CDR2 SFDVKD. V lost 2 bases, J lost 4 bases, and 8 bases stayed unmatched.

The chain combines TRBV7-8 with TRBJ1-1, with D possibly being TRBD1 (6 bases). Trimming stripped 3 bases from V and 4 bases from J, with 12 bases between. CDR3 length: 14 amino acids. Germline values: CDR1 SGHVS, CDR2 FQNEAQ. The CDR3: CASSLIGGGTEAFF. CDR3 bases: TGTGCCAGCAGCTTGATAGGGGGGGGCACTGAAGCTTTCTTT.

This clone was seen once. The gene calls are TRBV7-8 and TRBJ1-2; no firm D call. Germline assignment: CDR1 SGHVS and CDR2 FQNEAQ. This CDR3 has 13 residues. Deletions cut 3 bases from V and 8 bases from J, with 13 bases between. CDR3 sequence: CASSFGVTGGYTF. The CDR3 DNA reads as TGTGCCAGCAGCTTCGGGGTGACGGGAGGCTACACCTTC. Looking up the rest from reference TRBV7-8 and TRBJ1-2 gives the full variable domain: GAGVSQSPRYKVAKRGQDVALRCDPISGHVSLFWYQQALGQGPEFLTYFQNEAQLDKSGLPSDRFFAERPEGSVSTLKIQRTQQEDSAVYLCASSFGVTGGYTFGSGTRLTVV.

V gene TRBV12-3 or TRBV12-4 combines with J gene TRBJ1-1; unclear D gene. The germline V and J ends were trimmed by 3 bases and 4 bases, with 3 bases remaining between them. This CDR3 has 11 residues. CDR3 protein: CASSFSTEAFF. The CDR3 region has the DNA TGTGCCAGCAGTTTTAGCACTGAAGCTTTCTTT.

To note about this clone: Other DNA sequences in the sample encode the same CDR3. The chain employs TRBV5-1 and TRBJ2-3; 11 bases align to TRBD2. There are 18 residues in the CDR3. V lost 4 bases to trimming and J lost 3 bases; unmatched junction nucleotides: 13. Germline V gene sequence: CDR1 SGHRS, CDR2 YFSETQ. In DNA, the CDR3 is TGCGCCAGCAGCCTACCTCACTCTAGCGGGGGGACGACAGATACGCAGTATTTT. Translated: CASSLPHSSGGTTDTQYF.

The chain has TRBV14 and TRBJ2-7, with D tentatively TRBD1 (5 bases). In germline, CDR1 is SGHDN, CDR2 FVKESK. The CDR3 sequence is 15 residues long. With 1 base removed from V and 3 bases from J, the gap between germline ends came to 13 bases. CDR3 coding DNA: TGTGCCAGCAGCCAAGGAAAAGGGGCGGTCTACGAGCAGTACTTC. This encodes CASSQGKGAVYEQYF. The variable domain in full, with the rest retrieved from reference TRBV14 and TRBJ2-7, is EAGVTQFPSHSVIEKGQTVTLRCDPISGHDNLYWYRRVMGKEIKFLLHFVKESKQDESGMPNNRFLAERTGGTYSTLKVQPAELEDSGVYFCASSQGKGAVYEQYFGPGTRLTVT.

This clone was counted a single time. The chain has TRBV30 and TRBJ1-3; 9 nucleotides align to TRBD1. Looked up from germline, CDR1 is GTSNPN and CDR2 is SVGIG (reference sequence). The CDR3 runs to 13 residues. The junction had 7 bases not matched to a gene; V was cut back by 6 bases and J by 7 bases. CDR3 protein: CACPQGARNTIYF. The CDR3 nucleotides read TGTGCCTGTCCACAGGGGGCGCGGAACACCATATATTTT.

The chain couples TRBV18 to TRBJ1-1, with a weak D call TRBD1 (5 bases). The V gene's germline CDR1 is KGHSH and CDR2 LQKENI. The length of the CDR3 is 15 residues. V lost 4 bases to trimming and J lost 1 base, with 13 bases between them. The CDR3 DNA follows: TGTGCCAGCTCACGGAGACAGATACAGAACACTGAAGCTTTCTTT. Translation gives CASSRRQIQNTEAFF.

The J gene is TRBJ2-2, the V gene TRBV4-1, with D perhaps TRBD1 (7 bases). Trimming shortened V by 6 bases and J by 5 bases, and 16 bases separated the two germline ends. CDR3 length: 15 residues. Germline assignment: CDR1 MGHRA and CDR2 YSYEKL. Here the CDR3 DNA reads TGCGCCAGCAGGGCAGGGGGGTTTAGAACCGGGGAGCTGTTTTTT. It codes for CASRAGGFRTGELFF.

This chain joins TRBV19 and TRBJ2-6; the match to TRBD1 covers 10 bases. Losses at the gene ends were 7 bases for V and 2 bases for J; bases not matched to a gene: 8. Germline loops: CDR1 LNHDA, CDR2 SQIVND (reference sequence). The CDR3 is 17 amino acids. The CDR3, as DNA: TGTGCCAGTAATCGACCGGGACAGGGGACTGGGGCCAACGTCCTGACTTTC. It yields the protein CASNRPGQGTGANVLTF.

The chain links TRBV18 to TRBJ2-7; D not resolved. The germline CDR1 and CDR2 sequences are KGHSH and LQKENI. The CDR3 spans 15 residues. The germline V and J ends were trimmed by 3 bases and 6 bases, with 18 bases remaining between them. The chain's CDR3 is CASSPMELSLLEQYF. CDR3 in DNA: TGTGCCAGCTCACCTATGGAGCTTTCTTTACTCGAGCAGTACTTC.

For the CDR3, the DNA is TGTGCCAGCAGCCCGACGACAGGTAGCAATGAGCAGTTCTTC. Translating gives CASSPTTGSNEQFF. The chain carries TRBV3-1 (or the pseudogene TRBV3-2) and TRBJ2-1, with a tentative D call TRBD1 (6 bases). Per the germline V gene, CDR1 is LGHDT and CDR2 is YNNKEL (reference sequence). This CDR3 spans 14 amino acids. V shed 4 bases and J shed 6 bases, with 13 bases lying between them.

DNA for the CDR3: TGCGCCAGCAGTCATTTGGAACGGGGACAGGGGAAAATGAACACTGAAGCTTTCTTT. Its protein product is CASSHLERGQGKMNTEAFF. The genes are TRBV23-1 and TRBJ1-1, with 10 bases that match TRBD1. TRBV23-1 is flagged as an ORF with uncertain function. This CDR3 is 19 amino acids long. After removal of 3 bases from V and 0 bases from J, the junction contained 13 bases not matched to a gene.